The sequence of this TCR beta chain was determined in a study of T cell responses to AZD1222 COVID-19 vaccine. General study findings and limits: The study found vaccine-associated CD4 TCRs spanning spike, dominant at 160-218 and 743-854. Nearly half of the spike-specific TCRs reportedly recognize variant regions that carry no mutations. No day 14 peak samples; only post-peak repertoires were characterized. Increases in Spike-specific TCR breadth and depth were seen after two AZD1222 doses.

The germline gives CDR1 SGHVS, CDR2 FNYEAQ. With 1 base clipped from V and 1 base from J, the junction kept 7 bases outside the gene matches. The CDR3 runs 16 residues. This clone was detected only a few times. The antigen remains unidentified. Only in-frame clones appear in the TCRdb table, and some are missing; sequencing was by immunoSEQ multiplex PCR. The data hold approximately 200,000 clones, with roughly 92% observed a single time. This clonotype was obtained from an adult who received the AZD1222 COVID-19 vaccine. V is TRBV7-6 and J is TRBJ2-7; TRBD1 matches 7 bases. The starting material was peripheral blood, obtained 28 days after the second AZD1222 dose. CDR3 coding DNA: TGTGCCAGCAGCTTAGGTTCTACGGACAGGTCCTACGAGCAGTACTTC. Residues: CASSLGSTDRSYEQYF.